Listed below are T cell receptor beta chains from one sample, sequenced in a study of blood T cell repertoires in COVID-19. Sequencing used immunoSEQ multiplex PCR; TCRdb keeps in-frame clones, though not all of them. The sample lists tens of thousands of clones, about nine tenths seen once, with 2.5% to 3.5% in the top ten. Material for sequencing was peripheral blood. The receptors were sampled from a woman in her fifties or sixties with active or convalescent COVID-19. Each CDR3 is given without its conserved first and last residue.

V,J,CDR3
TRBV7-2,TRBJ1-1,ASSAYFGTEAF
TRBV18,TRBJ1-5,ASSLDQTAGEPQH
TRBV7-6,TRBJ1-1,ASIEGASREAF
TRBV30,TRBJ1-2,AWSVTAQGGGYT
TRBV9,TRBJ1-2,ASSVGTGANYGYT
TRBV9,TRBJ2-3,ASSVWSGGKDTQY
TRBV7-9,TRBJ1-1,ASSLWPNENTEAF
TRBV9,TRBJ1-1,ASSSPGTNTEAF
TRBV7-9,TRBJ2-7,ASSPGGLSSYEQY
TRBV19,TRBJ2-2,ASTAGQGRGTGELF
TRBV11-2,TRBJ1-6,ASREEGGRNSPLH
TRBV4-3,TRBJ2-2,ASSRNAGTGDPGELF
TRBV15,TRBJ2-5,ATSSHPGQGHQETQY
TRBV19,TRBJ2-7,ASRPGGMDEQY
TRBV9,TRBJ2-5,ASSVAQGGQETQY
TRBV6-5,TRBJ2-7,ASWPGDVHEQY
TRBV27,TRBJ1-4,ASSPRLMGAGEKLF
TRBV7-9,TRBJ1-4,AGLTGDYVSNEKLF
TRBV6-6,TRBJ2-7,ASSYPGGGHPYEQY
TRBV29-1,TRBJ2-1,SVEDQGNEQF
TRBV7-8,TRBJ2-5,ASSPPVQETQY
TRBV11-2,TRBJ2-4,ASSPRTGDGNIQY
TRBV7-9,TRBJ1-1,ASSLGDRGRNTEAF
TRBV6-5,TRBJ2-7,ASSYSSRGSYYEQY
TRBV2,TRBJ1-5,ASSEDMTGGYSNQPQH
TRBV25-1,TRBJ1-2,ASSEGQGLDSGGYT
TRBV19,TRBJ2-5,ASSPTGSETQY
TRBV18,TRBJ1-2,ASSPVQGSANGYT
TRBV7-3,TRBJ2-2,ASSSSGGSTGELF
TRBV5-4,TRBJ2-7,ASSPGRATHYEQY
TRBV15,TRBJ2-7,ATSSRDSYERGEQY
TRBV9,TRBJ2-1,ASSVSSGGVLGQF
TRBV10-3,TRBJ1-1,AASRDRNTEAF
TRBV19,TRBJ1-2,ASSIDGQSYGYT
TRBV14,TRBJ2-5,ARGTGEGETQY
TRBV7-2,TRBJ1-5,ASSPNSNQPQH
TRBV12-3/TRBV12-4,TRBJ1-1,ASRGTTEAF
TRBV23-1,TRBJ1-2,ASRPYRQGVQKDYGYT
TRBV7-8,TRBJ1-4,ASSRLPGQSAEKLF
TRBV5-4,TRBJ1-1,ASSAGTGTGGVNTEAF
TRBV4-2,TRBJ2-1,ASSQDIGLAGFLEQF
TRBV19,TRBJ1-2,ASSITGKDYGYT
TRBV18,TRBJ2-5,ASSPPARETQY
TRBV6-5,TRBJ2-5,ASSHGTEIQETQY
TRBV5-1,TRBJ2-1,ASSLAAGGPGEQF
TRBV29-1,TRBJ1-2,RTEKAAST
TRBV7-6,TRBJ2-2,ASSFAGGGTGELF
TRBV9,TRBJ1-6,ASSVTSGGQGNHSPLH
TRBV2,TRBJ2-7,ASSGAHSGYEQY
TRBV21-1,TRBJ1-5,ASSKLGDKGQPQH
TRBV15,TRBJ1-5,ATSRGGYNQPQH